The rows below give T cell receptor beta chains drawn from one sample of a study of blood T cell repertoires in COVID-19. Sequencing used immunoSEQ multiplex PCR; TCRdb keeps in-frame clones, though not all of them. The sample gives fewer than 450,000 clones, 87% of which show up once; about 6.9% is in the top ten. The specimen sequenced was peripheral blood. The receptors derive from a woman between 45 and 60 years old with COVID-19, enrolled during active disease. Each CDR3 is given with its conserved first and last residue. A D gene is named only where the DNA matches it firmly. Expanded clones are given a class, and other clones once, few, many or no size at all.

V	J	size	D	DNA	CDR3
TRBV20-1	TRBJ1-1	.	.	TGCAGTGCTCCCCGGGGGGACACTTTCTTT	CSAPRGDTFF
TRBV15	TRBJ1-3	.	.	TGTGCCACCAGCAGACTAGGGGGATGGGGAAACACCATATATTTT	CATSRLGGWGNTIYF
TRBV11-2	TRBJ2-4	.	TRBD2	TGTGCCAGCAGCTTAGATAGGGCGGGAGGGCGCAACATTCAGTACTTC	CASSLDRAGGRNIQYF
TRBV7-2	TRBJ2-5	.	TRBD2	TGTGCCAGCAGCTTAGGAGTGGGCGGGAGAGAGACCCAGTACTTC	CASSLGVGGRETQYF
TRBV18	TRBJ1-5	.	TRBD1	TGTGCCAGCTCACCGGGACAGAATCTTCAGCCCCAGCATTTT	CASSPGQNLQPQHF
TRBV4-3	TRBJ1-1	.	.	TGCGCCAGCAGCCAAGAGGGCAGGGTGGCTTTCTTT	CASSQEGRVAFF
TRBV6-1	TRBJ2-2	.	TRBD2	TGTGCCAGCAGTGAAAATCCCCTAGCGGGAGCGAACACCGGGGAGCTGTTTTTT	CASSENPLAGANTGELFF
TRBV11-3	TRBJ2-5	.	.	TGTGCCAGCAGCACAAGGGACATTTACCAAGAGACCCAGTACTTC	CASSTRDIYQETQYF
TRBV5-1	TRBJ2-6	.	TRBD1	TGCGCCAGCAGCCTGGGGACAGTACCGAGCTCTGGGGCCAACGTCCTGACTTTC	CASSLGTVPSSGANVLTF
TRBV3-1/TRBV3-2	TRBJ2-7	.	.	TGTGCCAGCAGCCATCCGAGCACCTACGAGCAGTACTTC	CASSHPSTYEQYF
TRBV24-1	TRBJ2-2	.	.	TGTGCCACCAGTGATGGACAGTTCACCGGGGAGCTGTTTTTT	CATSDGQFTGELFF
TRBV19	TRBJ1-6	.	TRBD1	TGTGCCAGTAGTCCCCTTTCGACAGGGTCAAACTCACCCCTCCACTTT	CASSPLSTGSNSPLHF
TRBV2	TRBJ1-5	few	.	TGTGCCAGCAGGGCCGAGGGGGTTTGGAGCAATCAGCCCCAGCATTTT	CASRAEGVWSNQPQHF
TRBV2	TRBJ2-7	few	TRBD2	TGTGCCAGCAGTTCTGGGACTAGCGGAGATTGGCAGTACTTC	CASSSGTSGDWQYF
TRBV30	TRBJ1-6	.	.	TGTGCCTGGAGTATGGGAGGGGAGGGGTCACCCCTCCACTTT	CAWSMGGEGSPLHF
TRBV5-5	TRBJ2-7	.	.	TGTGCCAGCAGCTTGACTGTGACTGACGAGCAGTACTTC	CASSLTVTDEQYF
TRBV18	TRBJ2-3	.	.	TGTGCCAGCTCACCACCGGAGGGATTCACAGATACGCAGTATTTT	CASSPPEGFTDTQYF
TRBV12-3/TRBV12-4	TRBJ1-1	.	.	TGTGCCAGCAGTTTGTTTGCCGCGGGAGAGGCTTTCTTT	CASSLFAAGEAFF
TRBV2	TRBJ2-2	once	TRBD1	TGTGCCAGCATTAAGGACAGGGCGGCCACCGGGGAGCTGTTTTTT	CASIKDRAATGELFF
TRBV19	TRBJ1-1	.	TRBD1	TGTGCCACAAGACAGGGGCTGGGGTGGGCCACTGAAGCTTTCTTT	CATRQGLGWATEAFF
TRBV7-2	TRBJ1-4	.	.	TGTGCCAGCAGCTTAGTCAGCGGGGAAAAACTGTTTTTT	CASSLVSGEKLFF
TRBV11-1	TRBJ2-7	.	TRBD2	TGTGCCAGCAGCCTGGGGCTAGCGGGATTCTACGAGCAGTACTTC	CASSLGLAGFYEQYF
TRBV6-5	TRBJ1-3	.	.	TGTGCCAGCAGACTCCCCCCTGGAAACACCATATATTTT	CASRLPPGNTIYF
TRBV6-2/TRBV6-3	TRBJ1-5	.	.	TGTGCCAGCAGTCCCCCTCGGGGAAGTTATAGCAATCAGCCCCAGCATTTT	CASSPPRGSYSNQPQHF
TRBV3-1/TRBV3-2	TRBJ2-3	.	TRBD2	TGTGCCAGCAGCCCGGGACTAGCGGGAAGGGATACGCAGTATTTT	CASSPGLAGRDTQYF
TRBV4-2	TRBJ2-7	.	TRBD2	TGTGCCAGCAGCCAAACCCAGCGGGAGGGCCGTTACGAGCAGTACTTC	CASSQTQREGRYEQYF
TRBV4-1	TRBJ2-2	.	TRBD2	TGCGCCAGCAGCCACCGGGACTACGCTACCGGGGAGCTGTTTTTT	CASSHRDYATGELFF
TRBV7-3	TRBJ1-2	.	.	TGTGCCAGCAGCTTAACACTGTATGGCTACACCTTC	CASSLTLYGYTF
TRBV10-3	TRBJ2-1	once	TRBD2	TGTGCCATCAGTGTGAGAACCGGACTAGCGGGAGACAATGAGCAGTTCTTC	CAISVRTGLAGDNEQFF
TRBV6-5	TRBJ2-1	.	TRBD2	TGTGCCAGCACCCGGAAAGTTGGCGGGAGCTATGAGCAGTTCTTC	CASTRKVGGSYEQFF
TRBV30	TRBJ1-1	few	.	TGTGCCTGGAGTGTATCGGCAGGGCGCGGCGTCACTGAAGCTTTCTTT	CAWSVSAGRGVTEAFF
TRBV19	TRBJ2-3	.	.	TGTGCCAGTAGTATTCACAGGGAAACAGATACGCAGTATTTT	CASSIHRETDTQYF
TRBV10-3	TRBJ2-7	.	.	TGTGCCATACTTGCTGGGAGCGCGCAGTACTTC	CAILAGSAQYF
TRBV6-6	TRBJ1-1	many	TRBD1	TGTGCCAGCAGTCACGGGGGGACAGGGGCCCGGGGCACTGAAGCTTTCTTT	CASSHGGTGARGTEAFF
TRBV9	TRBJ2-7	.	TRBD2	TGTGCCAGCAGCGTAGCTAGGACTAGCGGGAGCCTCTACGAGCAGTACTTC	CASSVARTSGSLYEQYF
TRBV11-2	TRBJ2-1	few	TRBD2	TGTGCCAGCAGCGACCGGACTAGCGGGAGGGGGAGAGAGCAGTTCTTC	CASSDRTSGRGREQFF
TRBV10-2	TRBJ2-2	.	.	TGCGCCAGCAGTCTCGCGGTGGTCACCGGGGAGCTGTTTTTT	CASSLAVVTGELFF
TRBV19	TRBJ1-2	.	.	TGTGCCAGTAGTATGGTGGGGAGTTCCGACGGCTACACCTTC	CASSMVGSSDGYTF
TRBV18	TRBJ2-7	.	.	TGTGCCAGCTCACCACTGGGCCGCCACTACGAGCAGTACTTC	CASSPLGRHYEQYF
TRBV27	TRBJ1-3	.	.	TGTGCCAGCAGTTTATCGGGGGCTCCTGGAAACACCATATATTTT	CASSLSGAPGNTIYF
TRBV7-2	TRBJ2-1	.	.	TGTGCCAGCAGCTTAGACTACGGAGGGCAGTTCTTC	CASSLDYGGQFF
TRBV12-3/TRBV12-4	TRBJ2-7	.	.	TGTGCCAGCAGCCAAAACTACGAGCAGTACTTC	CASSQNYEQYF
TRBV6-6	TRBJ2-7	.	TRBD2	TGTGCCAGCCGGGATTCGAGCGGGAGGGATTACGAGCAGTACTTC	CASRDSSGRDYEQYF
TRBV5-1	TRBJ2-7	.	TRBD1	TGCGCCAGCAGCTTGGGGGGGACAGCCTACGAGCAGTACTTC	CASSLGGTAYEQYF
TRBV11-3	TRBJ1-1	once	.	TGTGCCAGCAGCTTAGATCATAACACTGAAGCTTTCTTT	CASSLDHNTEAFF